This passage covers 27 T cell receptor beta chains from one sample sequenced in a study of OX40 agonist ivuxolimab in advanced cancers. Profiling relied on immunoSEQ multiplex PCR, and the TCRdb table lists in-frame clones only, not all of them. The data contain tens of thousands of clones, approximately 94% of them singletons. The source was CD4+ or CD8+ T cells sorted from blood, collected in a trial of the OX40 agonist ivuxolimab. These receptor sequences come from an adult with an advanced solid tumor such as melanoma, head and neck, liver or kidney cancer.

The chain is built from TRBV9 and TRBJ2-1; tentatively, D is TRBD2 (5 bases). Deletions cut 0 bases from V and 7 bases from J, with 14 bases between. Germline loops: CDR1 SGDLS, CDR2 YYNGEE. The CDR3 loop spans 15 amino acids. CDR3 DNA sequence: TGTGCCAGCAGCGTAGGGGGAGAGCCTGGGAATGAGCAGTTCTTC. It encodes CASSVGGEPGNEQFF.

The chain joins TRBV5-1 to TRBJ1-1, with 8 bases fitting TRBD1. The germline V gene has CDR1 SGHRS and CDR2 YFSETQ. The length of the CDR3 is 16 residues. The junction had 5 bases not matched to a gene; V was cut back by 0 bases and J by 1 base. CDR3 DNA: TGCGCCAGCAGCTTGGCTAGGGGACAGGAGAACACTGAAGCTTTCTTT. Encoded protein: CASSLARGQENTEAFF.

The CDR3 nucleotides are TGTGCCAGCAGCTTAGAGCCCGGGTTCGAGCAGTACTTC. This encodes CASSLEPGFEQYF. The V call is TRBV7-6, the J call TRBJ2-7; D remains unclear. V was shortened by 1 base and J by 6 bases, with 10 bases between the two germline ends. Germline V gives CDR1 SGHVS, CDR2 FNYEAQ. This CDR3 is built from 13 residues.

The chain links TRBV27 to TRBJ2-1, with 15 bases that match TRBD2. Germline V gives CDR1 MNHEY, CDR2 SMNVEV (reference sequence). The CDR3 sequence is 17 residues long. V trimming: 7 bases; J trimming: 1 base; junction bases outside the gene matches: 5. CDR3 region: CASKLGTSGRSYNEQFF. Written as DNA, the CDR3 is TGTGCCAGCAAGCTCGGGACTAGCGGGAGGTCCTACAATGAGCAGTTCTTC.

This chain links TRBV9 with TRBJ2-7; 9 bases map to TRBD1. J lost 3 bases, V lost 0 bases, and 1 base had no gene match. In germline, CDR1 is SGDLS, CDR2 YYNGEE. This CDR3 is built from 14 residues. The CDR3 bases are TGTGCCAGCAGCGTAGCGGGACAGGGCTACGAGCAGTACTTC. Residues: CASSVAGQGYEQYF.

This clone was detected once. The chain combines TRBV27 with TRBJ1-5; 8 nucleotides align to TRBD1. Germline CDR1 MNHEY, CDR2 SMNVEV (reference sequence). The junction had 1 base not matched to a gene; V was cut back by 6 bases and J by 6 bases. CDR3 length: 12 amino acids. In nucleotides, the CDR3 is TGTGCCAGCAGACAGGGGGGTCAGCCCCAGCATTTT. Encoded protein: CASRQGGQPQHF.

V usage is TRBV9 and J usage is TRBJ2-7, with TRBD2 identical over 11 bases. CDR3 length: 14 amino acids. V gave up 2 bases and J gave up 6 bases; unmatched junction bases: 4. CDR1 and CDR2 from the germline V gene are SGDLS and YYNGEE. In DNA, the CDR3 is TGTGCCAGCAGCGTTGCCGGGACTAGCGGCGAGCAGTACTTC. It translates to CASSVAGTSGEQYF.

The genes are TRBV7-6 and TRBJ2-1; TRBD2 matches 10 bases. The CDR3 is 13 amino acids. Germline CDR1 reads SGHVS; CDR2 reads FNYEAQ. J was trimmed by 14 bases and V by 0 bases; bases with no gene match: 4. CDR3: CASSLALAGREFF. CDR3 nucleotides: TGTGCCAGCAGCTTAGCACTAGCGGGAAGGGAGTTCTTC.

A single count supports this clone. The chain has TRBV29-1 and TRBJ2-7, with a tentative D call TRBD2 (6 bases). This CDR3 comprises 12 residues. Germline CDR1 and CDR2: SQVTM and ANQGSEA. V lost 4 bases to trimming and J lost 1 base, with 8 bases between them. The CDR3 spells CSVVAASYEQYF. As DNA, the CDR3 is TGCAGCGTTGTAGCGGCTTCCTACGAGCAGTACTTC.

The gene calls are TRBV2 and TRBJ1-1; D unresolved. CDR1 and CDR2 from the germline V gene are SNHLY and FYNNEI. The CDR3 runs to 11 residues. V was shortened by 5 bases and J by 3 bases, with 4 bases between the two germline ends. CDR3 sequence reads: CASSSYTEAFF. The CDR3, as DNA: TGTGCCAGCAGTTCCTACACTGAAGCTTTCTTT.

The sample holds one count of this clone. V gene TRBV6-4 combines with J gene TRBJ2-1; TRBD2 aligns across 7 bases. Germline V gene sequence: CDR1 MRHNA, CDR2 SNTAGT. Trimming cost V 6 bases and J 5 bases; bases outside gene matches: 10. The CDR3 covers 15 residues. CDR3 nucleotide sequence: TGTGCCAGCAGGCCCGCTAGCGGTCGAGACAATGAGCAGTTCTTC. Protein: CASRPASGRDNEQFF.

The chain carries TRBV21-1 and TRBJ2-7; no DNA check was done on the table's D call, TRBD1. TRBV21-1 is a pseudogene segment. The CDR3 consists of 16 residues. The CDR3 nucleotides read TGTGCCAGCAGCAAAGCGCTTTACTCAGGGGTTGACGAGCAGTACTTC. Its translation: CASSKALYSGVDEQYF.

For the CDR3, the DNA is TGTGCCAGCACACCCTCTGGAGCGGAATACTCCTACGAGCAGTACTTC. It is translated as CASTPSGAEYSYEQYF. This rearrangement joins TRBV2 to TRBJ2-7; a possible D gene is TRBD2 (5 bases). This CDR3 region has 16 residues. Trimming took 7 bases from V and 0 from J, leaving 19 bases between them. Looked up from germline, CDR1 is SNHLY and CDR2 is FYNNEI.

The J gene is TRBJ2-7, the V gene TRBV5-8, with D perhaps TRBD1 or TRBD2 (6 bases each). Germline V gene sequence: CDR1 SGHTS, CDR2 YDEGEE. The CDR3 contains 16 residues. Trimming took 4 bases from V and 6 from J, leaving 23 bases between them. CDR3 DNA sequence: TGTGCCAGCAGCCCGAGTGGGTGGGGGGCGGTCCGCGAGCAGTACTTC. This encodes CASSPSGWGAVREQYF.

The chain is built from TRBV6-5 and TRBJ2-2, with TRBD2 as a possible D gene (6 bases). Trimming took 5 bases from V and 5 from J, leaving 12 bases between them. The CDR3 is made up of 14 amino acids. From germline, CDR1 is MNHEY and CDR2 SVGAGI. The CDR3 bases are TGTGCCAGCAGTCCGACGGGGGTAACCGGGGAGCTGTTTTTT. It translates to CASSPTGVTGELFF.

This clone came up a few times. The chain carries TRBV7-9 and TRBJ2-7, with no clear D. The CDR3 length is 12 residues. Germline lookup yields CDR1 SEHNR and CDR2 FQNEAQ (reference sequence). V shed 4 bases and J shed 6 bases, with 10 bases lying between them. The DNA of the CDR3 is TGTGCCAGCAGCTCCCCCAAGGGCGAGCAGTACTTC. The encoded protein is CASSSPKGEQYF.

This clone turned up a few times. Relative to the germline gene, one junction end is altered; a read error may explain this. The V and J genes are TRBV13 and TRBJ2-1; D gene ambiguous. The CDR3 has 14 residues. In germline, CDR1 is PRHDT, CDR2 FYEKMQ (reference sequence). CDR3 sequence (DNA): TGTGCCAGCAGCCTAGGAGAAACATACAATGAGCAGTTCTTC. Protein: CASSLGETYNEQFF.

The chain has TRBV4-1 and TRBJ1-5; D gene ambiguous. This CDR3 has 13 residues. Trimming removed 1 base from V and 1 base from J, with 2 bases in between. Looked up from germline, CDR1 is MGHRA and CDR2 is YSYEKL. CDR3 sequence: CASSQVSNQPQHF. CDR3 bases: TGCGCCAGCAGCCAAGTGAGCAATCAGCCCCAGCATTTT.

This clone appeared a single time. V usage is TRBV6-5 and J usage is TRBJ2-1; D ambiguous. Trimming removed 1 base at V and 0 bases at J, with 7 bases between. The CDR3 consists of 15 residues. Germline CDR1 is MNHEY and CDR2 is SVGAGI. The CDR3 DNA follows: TGTGCCAGCAGTTACTATCCAAGCTCCTACAATGAGCAGTTCTTC. It translates to CASSYYPSSYNEQFF.

The rearrangement links TRBV7-6 to TRBJ2-5, with D possibly TRBD2 on 7 matching bases. Germline V gives CDR1 SGHVS, CDR2 FNYEAQ. This CDR3 has 16 residues. The V gene lost 2 bases and the J gene lost 4 bases, with 17 bases spanning the gap. CDR3 protein: CASSLQGRGSRETQYF. DNA of the CDR3: TGTGCCAGCAGCTTACAGGGGCGGGGGTCTAGAGAGACCCAGTACTTC.

This chain joins TRBV6-5 and TRBJ2-7, with 9 positions matching TRBD2. Germline V gene sequence: CDR1 MNHEY, CDR2 SVGAGI. The CDR3 consists of 14 residues. J gave up 6 bases and V 6 bases, and 9 bases lay outside the gene matches. CDR3 sequence: CASSGREGPCEQYF. Written as DNA, the CDR3 is TGTGCCAGCAGCGGGCGGGAGGGCCCGTGCGAGCAGTACTTC.

The CDR3 protein is CASSQDSVTGPRYGYGYTF. The CDR3 DNA reads as TGCGCCAGCAGCCAAGATTCCGTGACAGGGCCCCGGTACGGGTATGGCTACACCTTC. The chain joins TRBV4-3 to TRBJ1-2; 7 bases match TRBD1. CDR3 length equals 19 residues. Germline CDR1 and CDR2: LGHNA and YSLEER. Unmatched junction bases numbered 18, after V lost 0 bases and J lost 5 bases.

V and J are TRBV10-3 and TRBJ2-7, with 9 bases matching TRBD2. The trim removed 10 bases at V and 4 bases at J, leaving 8 bases unmatched. CDR1 is ENHRY, CDR2 SYGVKD, per germline. This CDR3 region has 13 residues. Written as DNA, the CDR3 is TGTGCCAATAGCGGGAGAGGTAGGTACGAGCAGTACTTC. This sequence encodes CANSGRGRYEQYF.

A note on this clone: It is unclear where the CDR3 begins or ends on the DNA, so no DNA is shown, and the CDR3 is as TCRdb lists it. This sequence joins TRBV30 and TRBJ1-5. The length of the CDR3 is 10 amino acids, counting both ends. CDR1 is GTSNPN, CDR2 SVGIG, per germline (reference sequence). The CDR3 protein is CAVGDGNPHF.

The chain is built from TRBV13 and TRBJ2-7; 7 bases fit TRBD2. The germline gives CDR1 PRHDT, CDR2 FYEKMQ (reference sequence). With 0 bases clipped from V and 7 bases from J, the junction kept 9 bases outside the gene matches. The CDR3 has 15 amino acids. In DNA form, the CDR3 reads TGTGCCAGCAGCTTAGGTCCAGCGGGGTTAGTAGAGCAGTACTTC. Encoded protein: CASSLGPAGLVEQYF. The variable domain in full, with the rest retrieved from reference TRBV13 and TRBJ2-7, is AAGVIQSPRHLIKEKRETATLKCYPIPRHDTVYWYQQGPGQDPQFLISFYEKMQSDKGSIPDRFSAQQFSDYHSELNMSSLELGDSALYFCASSLGPAGLVEQYFGPGTRLTVT.

This chain connects TRBV11-3 to TRBJ2-1, with D possibly being TRBD2 (5 bases). The V end was cut by 6 bases, the J end by 5 bases, with 17 bases between. From germline, CDR1 is SGHNT and CDR2 YENEEA. The length of the CDR3 is 15 residues. This CDR3 reads CASSSLGHLDNEQFF. In nucleotides, the CDR3 is TGTGCCAGCAGTTCACTAGGGCACTTAGACAATGAGCAGTTCTTC. The variable domain in full, with the rest retrieved from reference TRBV11-3 and TRBJ2-1, is EAGVVQSPRYKIIEKKQPVAFWCNPISGHNTLYWYLQNLGQGPELLIRYENEEAVDDSQLPKDRFSAERLKGVDSTLKIQPAELGDSAVYLCASSSLGHLDNEQFFGPGTRLTVL.

The chain is built from TRBV28 and TRBJ2-7; TRBD1 agrees at 9 bases. The V gene end was trimmed by 6 bases and the J gene end by 5 bases; junction bases not matched to a gene: 8. CDR1 MDHEN and CDR2 SYDVKM come from the germline V gene. This CDR3 is 14 amino acids long. The CDR3 DNA reads as TGTGCCAGCAGCCAGGGGACAGGGTGGAACGAGCAGTACTTC. This encodes CASSQGTGWNEQYF.